One and the same sample provided the 22 T cell receptor beta chains below, sequenced in a study of T cell responses to AZD1222 COVID-19 vaccine. Profiling relied on immunoSEQ multiplex PCR, and the TCRdb table lists in-frame clones only, not all of them. This table has 110,000 to 150,000 clones, 80% to 90% appearing once. Specimen: peripheral blood, collected on day 0 of AZD1222 vaccination. These receptors were taken from an adult in good health.

The chain uses TRBV6-6 and TRBJ1-2, with 9 bases lining up with TRBD1. Germline CDR1 MNHNY, CDR2 SVGAGI (reference sequence). Germline trimming cut 2 bases from V and 4 bases from J; bases unmatched to any gene: 5. CDR3 length: 15 residues. Here the CDR3 DNA reads TGTGCCAGCAGTTACGTGGACAGGGGAGGCTATGGCTACACCTTC. This gives the protein CASSYVDRGGYGYTF.

CDR3 in DNA: TGTGCCAGTATCAATAGGGGCGGGAAGAACACTGAAGCTTTCTTT. The encoded protein is CASINRGGKNTEAFF. The rearrangement links TRBV19 to TRBJ1-1; D is perhaps TRBD1 (5 bases). V was pared by 7 bases and J by 1 base, with 16 bases between. CDR1 and CDR2 (germline): LNHDA, SQIVND (reference sequence). The CDR3 length is 15 residues.

The rearrangement uses TRBV4-2 and TRBJ1-5; D is perhaps TRBD1 (5 bases). The CDR3 spans 15 residues. Germline-derived CDR1 and CDR2 are LGHNA and YNFKEQ. The V gene lost 3 bases and the J gene lost 2 bases, with 11 bases spanning the gap. In nucleotides, the CDR3 is TGTGCCAGCAGCCAGCGATCGGGGGGCAATCAGCCCCAGCATTTT. This codes for CASSQRSGGNQPQHF.

V usage is TRBV15 and J usage is TRBJ2-7; TRBD1 aligns across 7 bases. This CDR3 comprises 13 residues. The V gene's germline CDR1 is LNHNV and CDR2 YYDKDF (reference sequence). Trimming cost V 3 bases and J 5 bases; bases outside gene matches: 4. CDR3 bases: TGTGCCACCAGCAGGGACAGGCTAGACGAGCAGTACTTC. Translating gives CATSRDRLDEQYF.

This chain joins TRBV3-1 (or the pseudogene TRBV3-2) and TRBJ1-4; tentative D call: TRBD1 (5 bases). The CDR3 sequence is 14 residues long. Trimming took 5 bases from V and 4 from J, leaving 11 bases between them. Per germline, CDR1 LGHDT and CDR2 YNNKEL (reference sequence). The CDR3 is CASSASQGNEKLFF. DNA of the CDR3: TGTGCCAGCAGCGCAAGCCAGGGTAATGAAAAACTGTTTTTT.

This clone has only one observation. The chain links TRBV4-2 to TRBJ2-3, with 9 positions matching TRBD1. V lost 4 bases to trimming and J lost 6 bases; unmatched junction nucleotides: 8. This CDR3 is built from 15 residues. CDR1 is LGHNA, CDR2 YNFKEQ, per germline. The CDR3 DNA reads TGTGCCAGCAGCCGGGGGACAGGGACTTGGGATACGCAGTATTTT. Protein: CASSRGTGTWDTQYF.

V usage is TRBV25-1 and J usage is TRBJ2-4; D unresolved. With 7 bases removed from V and 9 bases from J, the gap between germline ends came to 10 bases. This CDR3 is 11 amino acids long. Germline CDR1 is MGHDK and CDR2 is SYGVNS. CDR3 loop: CASKVASIQYF. The DNA of the CDR3 is TGTGCCAGCAAGGTTGCGTCCATTCAGTACTTC. Combining the CDR3 with reference TRBV25-1 and TRBJ2-4 gives the whole variable domain EADIYQTPRYLVIGTGKKITLECSQTMGHDKMYWYQQDPGMELHLIHYSYGVNSTEKGDLSSESTVSRIRTEHFPLTLESARPSHTSQYLCASKVASIQYFGAGTRLSVL.

The chain's CDR3 is CASSDGSGNTIYF. CDR3 DNA: TGTGCCAGCAGCGATGGCTCTGGAAACACCATATATTTT. The V and J genes are TRBV7-3 and TRBJ1-3; unclear D gene. V was cut by 5 bases and J by 0 bases, with 5 bases left in between. Germline-derived CDR1 and CDR2 are SGHTA and FQGTGA. The CDR3 is 13 residues long.

The rearrangement uses TRBV6-2 or TRBV6-3 and TRBJ2-5, with a tentative D call TRBD1 (5 bases). Per germline, CDR1 MNHEY and CDR2 SVGEGT. This CDR3 region has 13 residues. With 2 bases removed from V and 6 bases from J, the gap between germline ends came to 10 bases. CDR3 protein: CASSYGAEKTQYF. CDR3 DNA: TGTGCCAGCAGTTACGGGGCCGAGAAGACCCAGTACTTC.

The genes are TRBV6-4 and TRBJ1-1; D is unresolved. Trimming removed 4 bases from V and 4 bases from J, with 10 bases in between. Germline V lookup: CDR1 MRHNA, CDR2 SNTAGT. The CDR3 length is 13 residues. The CDR3 region is CASSAWVITEAFF. In nucleotides, the CDR3 is TGTGCCAGCAGTGCGTGGGTAATCACTGAAGCTTTCTTT.

The rearrangement joins TRBV7-8 to TRBJ1-2; D remains ambiguous. V was cut by 3 bases and J by 3 bases, with 8 bases left in between. The germline V gene has CDR1 SGHVS and CDR2 FQNEAQ. The CDR3 runs to 13 residues. This CDR3 reads CASSLKEYYGYTF. Here the CDR3 DNA reads TGTGCCAGCAGCTTGAAGGAGTACTATGGCTACACCTTC.

V gene TRBV6-5 combines with J gene TRBJ2-7, with 8 bases identical to TRBD2. CDR3 length equals 13 residues. Germline V gene sequence: CDR1 MNHEY, CDR2 SVGAGI. Germline trimming cut 9 bases from V and 5 bases from J; bases unmatched to any gene: 9. CDR3 sequence reads: CASRAGVRHEQYF. The CDR3 nucleotides read TGTGCCAGTAGAGCGGGAGTCCGCCACGAGCAGTACTTC.

V and J are TRBV9 and TRBJ2-7; 10 bases line up with TRBD2. The germline V gene has CDR1 SGDLS and CDR2 YYNGEE. V was pared by 3 bases and J by 4 bases, with 7 bases of the junction left unmatched. The CDR3 consists of 15 residues. For the CDR3, the DNA is TGTGCCAGCAGCGCATTTAGCGGGGGGAGATACGAGCAGTACTTC. It specifies CASSAFSGGRYEQYF.

The chain recombines TRBV4-1 with TRBJ1-1; no clear D. The germline gives CDR1 MGHRA, CDR2 YSYEKL. The CDR3 runs 15 residues. The V and J ends lost 0 bases and 0 bases respectively, with 8 bases between them. The CDR3 reads CASSQENAMNTEAFF. In nucleotides, the CDR3 is TGCGCCAGCAGCCAAGAAAACGCTATGAACACTGAAGCTTTCTTT.

This chain connects TRBV2 to TRBJ1-2, with a tentative D call TRBD1 (6 bases). From germline, CDR1 is SNHLY and CDR2 FYNNEI. CDR3 length: 13 residues. V was clipped by 5 bases and J by 4 bases, with 11 bases between them. CDR3 protein: CASSPAGAYGYTF. The CDR3 DNA is TGTGCCAGCAGTCCGGCGGGGGCCTATGGCTACACCTTC.

The chain employs TRBV27 and TRBJ2-7; D call uncertain. This CDR3 comprises 13 residues. In germline, CDR1 is MNHEY, CDR2 SMNVEV (reference sequence). V lost 3 bases, J lost 8 bases, and 14 bases lay in between. This CDR3 reads CASSFAALKQQYF. Here the CDR3 DNA reads TGTGCCAGCAGTTTCGCAGCCCTAAAACAGCAGTACTTC.

The chain has TRBV9 and TRBJ1-1; the match to TRBD1 covers 7 bases. The trim removed 5 bases at V and 8 bases at J, leaving 6 bases unmatched. CDR1 is SGDLS, CDR2 YYNGEE, per germline. The CDR3 is made up of 12 amino acids. The CDR3 is CASSRGQAEAFF. In nucleotides, the CDR3 is TGTGCCAGCAGTCGAGGACAGGCCGAAGCTTTCTTT.

V is TRBV7-9 and J is TRBJ1-2, with D perhaps matching TRBD1 (6 bases). Trimming left V 10 bases short and J 4 bases short, with 19 bases between. The CDR3 spans 14 residues. The germline gives CDR1 SEHNR, CDR2 FQNEAQ (reference sequence). The CDR3: CATPPRTGRYGYTF. In nucleotides, the CDR3 is TGTGCCACCCCCCCCCGCACAGGGCGCTATGGCTACACCTTC. The full variable domain, in which reference TRBV7-9 and TRBJ1-2 provide the parts outside the CDR3, is DTGVSQNPRHKITKRGQNVTFRCDPISEHNRLYWYRQTLGQGPEFLTYFQNEAQLEKSRLLSDRFSAERPKGSFSTLEIQRTEQGDSAMYLCATPPRTGRYGYTFGSGTRLTVV.

V and J are TRBV5-1 and TRBJ1-2; TRBD1 agrees at 8 bases. Germline assignment: CDR1 SGHRS and CDR2 YFSETQ. The CDR3 spans 14 residues. V shed 4 bases, J shed 5 bases, and the junction held 7 bases outside the gene matches. This chain's CDR3 is CASSGGQGRYGYTF. The CDR3 nucleotides are TGCGCCAGCAGCGGCGGACAGGGAAGATATGGCTACACCTTC.

This chain uses TRBV19 with TRBJ2-6; no definite D call. From germline, CDR1 is LNHDA and CDR2 SQIVND (reference sequence). The CDR3 loop spans 13 amino acids. Trimming left V 1 base short and J 8 bases short, with 6 bases between. The CDR3 loop is CASSIGGSNVLTF. Here the CDR3 DNA reads TGTGCCAGTAGTATAGGGGGATCCAACGTCCTGACTTTC.

The chain joins TRBV5-8 to TRBJ1-1; D is perhaps TRBD1 (6 bases). V was pared by 5 bases and J by 2 bases, with 13 bases between. This CDR3 region has 14 residues. The germline CDR1 and CDR2 sequences are SGHTS and YDEGEE. CDR3 region: CASRHRASNTEAFF. The CDR3 DNA reads TGTGCCAGCAGACACAGGGCCTCCAACACTGAAGCTTTCTTT.

This chain connects TRBV28 to TRBJ2-1, with D hard to call. The CDR3 has 10 amino acids. CDR1 and CDR2 (germline): MDHEN, SYDVKM. The V and J ends lost 1 base and 9 bases respectively, with 1 base between them. This CDR3 is CASSLSEQFF. DNA of the CDR3: TGTGCCAGCAGTTTATCTGAGCAGTTCTTC. Full variable domain (rest looked up from reference TRBV28 and TRBJ2-1): DVKVTQSSRYLVKRTGEKVFLECVQDMDHENMFWYRQDPGLGLRLIYFSYDVKMKEKGDIPEGYSVSREKKERFSLILESASTNQTSMYLCASSLSEQFFGPGTRLTVL.